This T cell receptor (beta chain) was retrieved from a study of shared clonotypes between healthy human individuals. Whole-study findings and limits: Sequencing depth was expected to affect clonotype sharing among donors. About 5% of naive CD4 clonotypes were common to a few donors.

CDR3 length: 15 amino acids. The germline gives CDR1 MNHEY, CDR2 SMNVEV (reference sequence). The V and J ends lost 4 bases and 3 bases, in that order; junction bases with no gene match: 3. In regard to this clone: The antigen is not known.

Naive CD8 cells were CD45RO-negative, positively selected for CCR7, excluding terminally differentiated effector memory CD45RA+ cells. Here immunoSEQ multiplex PCR was the method, and the copy in TCRdb shows in-frame clones only, minus some. This repertoire shows 660,000 or so clones, 96% found once; its top ten account for more than 0.085%. This TCR came from a woman aged 25 to 45 in good health. V is TRBV27 and J is TRBJ2-7, with 13 positions matching TRBD2. The specimen sequenced was naive CD8+ T cells sorted from blood. The CDR3 region is CASSWGLAGHYEQYF. CDR3 sequence (DNA): TGTGCCAGCAGTTGGGGACTAGCGGGGCACTACGAGCAGTACTTC.